The rows below give T cell receptor beta chains drawn from one sample of a study of CD8 T cells in ankylosing spondylitis. Using its own MiXCR run on the 5' RACE reads, TCRdb lists one record per CDR3 protein. The sample has a few hundred thousand distinct CDR3 sequences; approximately 20% are singletons. Material: blood, either unsorted or a sorted T cell fraction (not recorded which). These receptors were taken from a male donor with ankylosing spondylitis. The CDR3 runs from the conserved cysteine through the conserved F or W. The order of the fields is D gene, V gene, J gene, clone size, CDR3 protein, CDR3 DNA. The D gene is left open where the match is weak. Size is stated for part of the rows, as once, few or many counts, or as a class when the clone is expanded.

>TRBD2|TRBV28|TRBJ2-5|.
CASSPGLAGGRKTQYF
TGTGCCAGCAGTCCGGGACTAGCGGGAGGGAGGAAGACCCAGTACTTC
>.|TRBV20-1|TRBJ2-3|.
CSAMSTSGSTDTQYF
TGCAGTGCTATGTCAACAAGCGGATCCACAGATACGCAGTATTTT
>TRBD2|TRBV20-1|TRBJ2-7|many
CSAYRAGRDYEQYF
TGCAGTGCTTACAGAGCGGGAAGGGACTACGAGCAGTACTTC
>.|TRBV29-1|TRBJ2-3|many
CSVDLTGSTDTQYF
TGCAGCGTTGATCTTACAGGTAGCACAGATACGCAGTATTTT
>TRBD1|TRBV4-2|TRBJ1-2|.
CASSQDGTANLNYGYTF
TGTGCCAGCAGCCAAGATGGGACAGCCAACTTAAACTATGGCTACACCTTC
>TRBD2|TRBV5-1|TRBJ2-1|.
CATQLAGDGNYNEQFF
TGCGCCACCCAACTAGCGGGAGACGGGAACTACAATGAGCAGTTCTTC
>.|TRBV5-1|TRBJ1-5|few
CASSLEGRINQPQHF
TGCGCCAGCAGCTTGGAGGGGCGCATTAATCAGCCCCAGCATTTT
>.|TRBV11-2|TRBJ2-5|.
CASSLDLGTYFETQYF
TGTGCCAGCAGCTTAGACCTCGGCACATACTTCGAGACCCAGTACTTC
>.|TRBV19|TRBJ1-4|.
CASSMTGGEKLFF
TGTGCCAGTAGTATGACGGGAGGCGAAAAACTGTTTTTT
>.|TRBV7-2|TRBJ2-3|.
CASSLALRTTQYF
TGTGCCAGCAGCTTAGCCCTTAGGACCACGCAGTATTTT
>.|TRBV25-1|TRBJ2-2|.
CASSELGSNTGELFF
TGTGCCAGCAGTGAATTGGGGTCCAACACCGGGGAGCTGTTTTTT
>TRBD2|TRBV20-1|TRBJ2-7|.
CSARRTSDYEQYF
TGCAGTGCTAGACGAACTAGCGACTACGAGCAGTACTTC
>.|TRBV20-1|TRBJ1-6|many
CSAETSSSYNSPLHF
TGCAGTGCTGAGACGTCCAGCTCCTATAATTCACCCCTCCACTTT
>TRBD2|TRBV5-1|TRBJ2-3|few
CASSLVRGRADTQYF
TGCGCCAGCAGCTTGGTCCGCGGGAGGGCAGATACGCAGTATTTT
>TRBD2|TRBV11-3|TRBJ2-5|few
CASSPGGTSGRIETQYF
TGTGCCAGCAGCCCAGGGGGCACTAGCGGGAGAATAGAGACCCAGTACTTC
>.|TRBV14|TRBJ2-1|.
CASSQREIYNEQFF
TGTGCCAGCAGCCAAAGGGAGATTTACAATGAGCAGTTCTTC
>TRBD2|TRBV6-1|TRBJ2-3|.
CASSVTSGRPTDTQYF
TGTGCCAGCAGTGTGACTAGCGGGAGACCCACAGATACGCAGTATTTT
>.|TRBV3-1|TRBJ2-5|.
CASSLSRDLGTQYF
TGTGCCAGCAGCCTCTCTCGGGATCTCGGGACCCAGTACTTC
>TRBD1|TRBV6-1|TRBJ1-2|.
CASRPDREVGGYTF
TGTGCCAGCAGACCCGACAGGGAGGTTGGTGGCTACACCTTC
>TRBD2|TRBV4-2|TRBJ2-2|.
CASSQDLAGNTGELFF
TGTGCCAGCAGCCAAGATCTAGCGGGGAACACCGGGGAGCTGTTTTTT
>.|TRBV28|TRBJ2-7|.
CASNSQGYEQYF
TGTGCCAGCAACTCACAGGGCTACGAGCAGTACTTC
>TRBD2|TRBV10-3|TRBJ2-2|few
CASGLAANTGELFF
TGTGCCAGCGGGCTAGCGGCGAACACCGGGGAGCTGTTTTTT
>.|TRBV27|TRBJ2-1|few
CASSLGIGSGTDEQFF
TGTGCCAGCAGTTTGGGGATTGGTAGCGGGACAGATGAGCAGTTCTTC
>.|TRBV12-3/TRBV12-4|TRBJ1-5|few
CASSLVLGSNQPQHF
TGTGCCAGCAGTTTAGTTCTGGGGAGCAATCAGCCCCAGCATTTT
>.|TRBV20-1|TRBJ2-5|.
CSAQLGLETQYF
TGCAGTGCCCAGCTAGGTTTGGAGACCCAGTACTTC